This T cell receptor beta chain was recovered during a study of neoadjuvant nivolumab and ipilimumab in lung cancer. About the research overall: Nivolumab 3 mg/kg was given days 1, 15 and 29, plus ipilimumab 1 mg/kg day 1 in combination.

Points from the study as a whole: Resected tumors had greater TCR richness and clonality than uninvolved lung. Only two of four nivolumab-treated tumors gained richness and clonality by surgery. Pathologic regression was not significantly tied to TCR clonality.

Clones were read by immunoSEQ multiplex PCR, and TCRdb kept only the in-frame ones, dropping some. The sample has about 30,000 clones, approximately 92% seen once; the top ten hold around 2.2%. Germline CDR1 is GTSNPN and CDR2 is SVGIG (reference sequence). The CDR3 loop spans 17 amino acids. Trimming removed 0 bases at V and 4 bases at J, with 20 bases between. In regard to this clone: The antigen is not known.

The J gene is TRBJ2-3, the V gene TRBV30; maybe TRBD2 (6 bases). The sequence derives from an adult with non-small cell lung cancer. Sequencing was performed on peripheral blood, taken after neoadjuvant nivolumab, alone or with ipilimumab, at or shortly before surgery. This CDR3 reads CAWSVSRLVSRADTQYF. Here the CDR3 DNA reads TGTGCCTGGAGTGTTAGCCGACTAGTCTCAAGAGCAGATACGCAGTATTTT.